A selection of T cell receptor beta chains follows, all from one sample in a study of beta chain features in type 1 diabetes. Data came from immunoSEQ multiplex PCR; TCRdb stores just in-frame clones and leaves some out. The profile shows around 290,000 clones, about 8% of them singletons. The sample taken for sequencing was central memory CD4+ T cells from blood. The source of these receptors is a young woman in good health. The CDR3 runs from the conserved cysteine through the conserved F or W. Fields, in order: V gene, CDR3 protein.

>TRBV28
CASRRYRGQGYSPLHF
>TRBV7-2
CASSLARGRGGYEQYF
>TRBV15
CATSSQTGGSYEQYF
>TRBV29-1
CSVGQTSGRAAGIQYF
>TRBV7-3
CASGRGSAGANVLTF
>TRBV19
CASGRAKTGELFF
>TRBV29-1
CVGTTDTQYF
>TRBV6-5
CASSYSTGSNIQYF
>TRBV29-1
CSVSTWATEAFF
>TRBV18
CASSTRYQETQYF
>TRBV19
CATSGTMNTEAFF
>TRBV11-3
CASSLRAGTGAYEQYF
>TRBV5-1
CASSGGGSLETQYF
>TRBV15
CATSRGPTGVDEQYF
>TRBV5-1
CASSLARRADEQFF
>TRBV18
CASSPGANYGYTF
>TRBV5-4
CASSPADSQNTGELFF
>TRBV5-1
CASSEGQGGTYGYTF
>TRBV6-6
CASNTGTDVGANVLTF
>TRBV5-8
CASSIGEPQHF
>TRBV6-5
CASSYTRVTNEKLFF
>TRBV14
CASSGSGRARNEQFF
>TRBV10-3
CAISDTSRESYEQYF
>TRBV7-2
CASSLARGAIYGYTF
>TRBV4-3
CASSQAFQGSYEQYF
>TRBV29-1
CSVVKDPRGYTF
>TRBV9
CASSVAPQWSVEQETQYF
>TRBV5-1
CASSLVTANNEQFF
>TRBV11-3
CASSFGRSYNEQFF
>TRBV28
CASELDRGNYGYTF
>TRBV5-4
CASSQSTGAGRSYTF
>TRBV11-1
CASSLVPGGLGNTDTQYF
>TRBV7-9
CASSLGQHNEQFF
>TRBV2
CASSVGTAQETQYF
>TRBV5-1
CASTPMEGVLETQYF
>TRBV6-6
CANRDRGNTEAFF
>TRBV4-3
CASSQGLGQGFYEQYF
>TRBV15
CATSRDRGQFQPGELFF
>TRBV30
CAWRTSGSNEQFF
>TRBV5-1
CASSPPRGGETQYF
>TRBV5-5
CASSFDRAPHQPQHF
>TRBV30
CAWSRTGFGSTDTQYF
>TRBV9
CASSVAPGTLDGYTF
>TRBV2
CASSGGGRADTQYF
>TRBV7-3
CASSLSPSGGYSEQFF
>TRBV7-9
CASSSTYEAFF
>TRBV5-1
CASSLYGLAGGTGELFF
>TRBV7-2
CASSVGSSYGYTF
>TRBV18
CASSPSAANEKLFF
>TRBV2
CASSSDRTSYEQYF
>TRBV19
CASSRWEDTQYF